The rows below give T cell receptor beta chains drawn from one sample of a study of neoadjuvant anti-PD-1 for oral cavity cancer. Profiling relied on immunoSEQ multiplex PCR, and the TCRdb table lists in-frame clones only, not all of them. The sample has 30,000 to 35,000 clones, approximately 87% seen once. The starting material was PBMCs, obtained before nivolumab (anti-PD-1) treatment. Receptor source: a person between 35 and 79 years old with oral cavity squamous cell carcinoma. Both conserved end residues are part of each CDR3. A D gene is named only where the DNA matches it firmly. Not all rows give a size; the values are once, few, many and, for expanded clones, a class.

v_gene: TRBV19; j_gene: TRBJ2-1; d_gene: .; abundance: .; CDR3nt: TGTGCCAGTAGTATTTTGCCTACAAATGAGCAGTTCTTC; CDR3aa: CASSILPTNEQFF
v_gene: TRBV28; j_gene: TRBJ1-6; d_gene: .; abundance: .; CDR3nt: TGTGCCAGCAGTTTATTGAGAGGTTTCCTCCACTTT; CDR3aa: CASSLLRGFLHF
v_gene: TRBV6-1; j_gene: TRBJ2-5; d_gene: .; abundance: .; CDR3nt: TGTGCCAGCGTCCGGGACCCAGGGCCAGAGACCCAGTACTTC; CDR3aa: CASVRDPGPETQYF
v_gene: TRBV4-1; j_gene: TRBJ2-5; d_gene: .; abundance: .; CDR3nt: TGCGCCAGCAGCCAACCCGGGAAAGAGACCCAGTACTTC; CDR3aa: CASSQPGKETQYF
v_gene: TRBV15; j_gene: TRBJ2-2; d_gene: .; abundance: .; CDR3nt: TGTGCCACCAGCCCGAGGGTAGCCGGGGAGCTGTTTTTT; CDR3aa: CATSPRVAGELFF
v_gene: TRBV19; j_gene: TRBJ2-5; d_gene: TRBD2; abundance: .; CDR3nt: TGTGCCAGTAGTTATCCGGGACTAGCGGGGAAAGAGACCCAGTACTTC; CDR3aa: CASSYPGLAGKETQYF
v_gene: TRBV11-1; j_gene: TRBJ2-7; d_gene: .; abundance: .; CDR3nt: TGTGCCAGCAGCTCCCCTCTGAGCCCCGAGCAGTACTTC; CDR3aa: CASSSPLSPEQYF
v_gene: TRBV5-8; j_gene: TRBJ2-1; d_gene: TRBD1; abundance: .; CDR3nt: TGTGCCAGCAGCTTCGGTGTGGTCGGGACAGGGGGATACAATGAGCAGTTCTTC; CDR3aa: CASSFGVVGTGGYNEQFF
v_gene: TRBV30; j_gene: TRBJ1-2; d_gene: .; abundance: .; CDR3nt: TGTGCTCGGGACACACCTAACTATGGCTACACCTTC; CDR3aa: CARDTPNYGYTF
v_gene: TRBV9; j_gene: TRBJ1-2; d_gene: TRBD1; abundance: once; CDR3nt: TGTGCCAGCAGCGTAGGCAGGGGGAGGGGCTATGGCTACACCTTC; CDR3aa: CASSVGRGRGYGYTF
v_gene: TRBV7-9; j_gene: TRBJ1-4; d_gene: .; abundance: .; CDR3nt: TGTGCCAGCAGTCCAGCGCTGGTCGGTGAAAAACTGTTTTTT; CDR3aa: CASSPALVGEKLFF
v_gene: TRBV30; j_gene: TRBJ1-5; d_gene: TRBD1; abundance: once; CDR3nt: TGTGCCTGGAGTGCGGGACAGAGCAATCAGCCCCAGCATTTT; CDR3aa: CAWSAGQSNQPQHF
v_gene: TRBV11-2; j_gene: TRBJ2-3; d_gene: .; abundance: .; CDR3nt: TGTGCCAGCAGCTTAGGAGTGTTGGAAGGGACAGATACGCAGTATTTT; CDR3aa: CASSLGVLEGTDTQYF
v_gene: TRBV30; j_gene: TRBJ2-5; d_gene: .; abundance: .; CDR3nt: TGTGCCTGGAAGGCGACTTTATACCAAGAGACCCAGTACTTC; CDR3aa: CAWKATLYQETQYF
v_gene: TRBV7-9; j_gene: TRBJ2-5; d_gene: TRBD1; abundance: .; CDR3nt: TGTGCCAGCAGCTCAAGGCAGGGGACAGCAGAGACCCAGTACTTC; CDR3aa: CASSSRQGTAETQYF
v_gene: TRBV7-2; j_gene: TRBJ1-3; d_gene: .; abundance: .; CDR3nt: TGTGCCAGCAGCTTAGCTTGGGGGTACTCTGGAAACACCATATATTTT; CDR3aa: CASSLAWGYSGNTIYF
v_gene: TRBV6-5; j_gene: TRBJ1-1; d_gene: TRBD1; abundance: .; CDR3nt: TGTGCCAGCAACCGACAGGGGAACACTGAAGCTTTCTTT; CDR3aa: CASNRQGNTEAFF
v_gene: TRBV7-2; j_gene: TRBJ1-2; d_gene: TRBD1; abundance: few; CDR3nt: TGTGCCAGCAGCTCGTCAGGGGGCCAATATGGCTACACCTTC; CDR3aa: CASSSSGGQYGYTF
v_gene: TRBV4-2; j_gene: TRBJ2-1; d_gene: TRBD2; abundance: .; CDR3nt: TGTGCCAGCAGCCAAGATTGGACTAGCATCTATGAGCAGTTCTTC; CDR3aa: CASSQDWTSIYEQFF
v_gene: TRBV5-4; j_gene: TRBJ1-4; d_gene: .; abundance: .; CDR3nt: TGTGCCAGCAGCTTGGATCAGGGAAATGAAAAACTGTTTTTT; CDR3aa: CASSLDQGNEKLFF